This passage covers 28 T cell receptor beta chains from one sample sequenced in a study of shared clonotypes between healthy human individuals. Repertoires were generated with immunoSEQ multiplex PCR, while TCRdb's copy carries only in-frame clones and drops some. The sample holds some 1,600,000 clones; about 98% are singletons and the top ten take about 0.45%. The specimen was naive CD4+ T cells sorted from blood. Sample subset: CD45RA+ positively selected. The source of these receptors is a man younger than 45 in good health.

J is TRBJ2-5 and V is TRBV10-3; D is unclear. CDR1 and CDR2 from the germline V gene are ENHRY and SYGVKD. With 4 bases removed from V and 3 bases from J, the gap between germline ends came to 9 bases. The CDR3 totals 13 residues. The CDR3 is CAISGNTEETQYF. CDR3 DNA sequence: TGTGCCATCAGTGGTAACACCGAAGAGACCCAGTACTTC.

The CDR3, as DNA: TGTGCCATCACCCGAGCCCTGGAAGAGACCCAGTACTTC. Protein sequence: CAITRALEETQYF. The chain has TRBV10-3 and TRBJ2-5; D uncertain. CDR1 is ENHRY and CDR2 is SYGVKD in the germline V gene. The CDR3 totals 13 residues. Trimming cost V 7 bases and J 3 bases, with 12 bases left between them.

Details on this clone: Other DNA sequences in the sample encode the same CDR3. The rearrangement links TRBV5-1 to TRBJ2-5; no clear D gene. Trimming took off 0 bases at V and 1 base at J, with 4 bases between the two ends. Germline V CDR1 and CDR2: SGHRS, YFSETQ. CDR3 length: 13 amino acids. CDR3 sequence: CASSLAFQETQYF. CDR3 DNA sequence: TGCGCCAGCAGCTTGGCCTTCCAAGAGACCCAGTACTTC.

This chain connects TRBV27 to TRBJ2-7, with 9 positions matching TRBD2. The CDR3 consists of 16 residues. V shed 5 bases, J shed 1 base, and the junction held 9 bases outside the gene matches. Germline V gene data show CDR1 as MNHEY and CDR2 as SMNVEV (reference sequence). CDR3 nucleotides: TGTGCCAGCAGTCCGTTCAGCGGGAGGTTATCCTACGAGCAGTACTTC. Residues: CASSPFSGRLSYEQYF.

The rearrangement joins TRBV6-5 to TRBJ2-3; D is unclear. The germline V gene encodes CDR1 MNHEY and CDR2 SVGAGI. CDR3 size: 14 residues. Trimming took 1 base from V and 0 from J, leaving 5 bases between them. DNA for the CDR3: TGTGCCAGCAGTTACTATGAGAGCACAGATACGCAGTATTTT. Amino acids: CASSYYESTDTQYF.

This clone was observed once. V and J are TRBV2 and TRBJ2-2, with D possibly being TRBD2 (5 bases). CDR3 length: 16 residues. V lost 5 bases and J lost 6, with 19 bases in between. Germline CDR1 SNHLY, CDR2 FYNNEI. The CDR3 sequence is CASSYTPGRVSGELFF. Written as DNA, the CDR3 is TGTGCCAGCAGTTACACACCGGGAAGAGTGTCCGGGGAGCTGTTTTTT.

The V call is TRBV18, the J call TRBJ2-3, with D possibly matching TRBD1 (6 bases). Trimming cost V 3 bases and J 4 bases, with 8 bases left between them. This CDR3 contains 13 residues. Per the germline V gene, CDR1 is KGHSH and CDR2 is LQKENI. CDR3 residues: CASSPRQADTQYF. The CDR3 nucleotides are TGTGCCAGCTCACCGAGACAGGCAGATACGCAGTATTTT. The full variable domain, rest sourced from reference TRBV18 and TRBJ2-3, is NAGVMQNPRHLVRRRGQEARLRCSPMKGHSHVYWYRQLPEEGLKFMVYLQKENIIDESGMPKERFSAEFPKEGPSILRIQQVVRGDSAAYFCASSPRQADTQYFGPGTRLTVL.

The V and J genes are TRBV7-2 and TRBJ2-7; D ambiguous. This CDR3 region has 13 residues. Deletions cut 5 bases from V and 5 bases from J, with 13 bases between. CDR1 and CDR2 from the germline V gene are SGHTA and FQGNSA. CDR3 coding DNA: TGTGCCAGCAGCCCTACTGGGTCCCACGAGCAGTACTTC. Encoded protein: CASSPTGSHEQYF.

The V call is TRBV30, the J call TRBJ2-2; D is unresolved. V lost 0 bases, J lost 1 base, and 9 bases lay in between. Germline V lookup: CDR1 GTSNPN, CDR2 SVGIG (reference sequence). The CDR3 has 15 amino acids. The CDR3 DNA sequence: TGTGCCTGGAGTGTGACTGGCCAGAACACCGGGGAGCTGTTTTTT. Translating it yields CAWSVTGQNTGELFF.

The chain uses TRBV28 and TRBJ1-5; maybe TRBD1 (6 bases). Trimming removed 5 bases at V and 6 bases at J, with 20 bases between. Germline CDR1 and CDR2: MDHEN and SYDVKM. The CDR3 has 16 residues. The CDR3 protein is CASSNRVGKYGQPQHF. DNA for the CDR3: TGTGCCAGCAGTAACAGGGTTGGGAAGTACGGTCAGCCCCAGCATTTT.

J is TRBJ2-7 and V is TRBV2, with a tentative D call TRBD2 (5 bases). The CDR3 runs 13 residues. CDR1 is SNHLY and CDR2 is FYNNEI in the germline V gene. Trimming removed 6 bases from V and 7 bases from J, with 16 bases in between. CDR3: CASRTLGSPEQYF. Written as DNA, the CDR3 is TGTGCCAGCAGAACACTAGGGAGCCCGGAGCAGTACTTC. Together with reference TRBV2 and TRBJ2-7, the CDR3 gives the full variable domain: EPEVTQTPSHQVTQMGQEVILRCVPISNHLYFYWYRQILGQKVEFLVSFYNNEISEKSEIFDDQFSVERPDGSNFTLKIRSTKLEDSAMYFCASRTLGSPEQYFGPGTRLTVT.

This chain joins TRBV14 and TRBJ2-1, with 13 nucleotides matching TRBD2. In germline, CDR1 is SGHDN, CDR2 FVKESK. The CDR3 sequence is 16 residues long. The V gene end was trimmed by 4 bases and the J gene end by 8 bases; junction bases not matched to a gene: 8. CDR3 DNA sequence: TGTGCCAGCAGCCCGAGGACTAGCGGGAGCAGGCATGAGCAGTTCTTC. This sequence encodes CASSPRTSGSRHEQFF.

This chain links TRBV18 with TRBJ1-5, with D perhaps matching TRBD1 (5 bases). V was cut by 3 bases and J by 1 base, with 13 bases left in between. This CDR3 has 16 residues. Germline CDR1 and CDR2: KGHSH and LQKENI. CDR3 nucleotides: TGTGCCAGCTCACCTATAGAAGGGGCGAGCAATCAGCCCCAGCATTTT. Encoded protein: CASSPIEGASNQPQHF.

The V call is TRBV5-4, the J call TRBJ2-3, with 15 bases identical to TRBD2. The ends lost 4 bases at V and 3 bases at J; junction bases unmatched: 6. From germline, CDR1 is SGHNT and CDR2 YYREEE (reference sequence). The CDR3 has 17 residues. CDR3 amino acids: CASSRGTSGRRTDTQYF. CDR3 sequence (DNA): TGTGCCAGCAGCAGAGGGACTAGCGGGAGGAGGACAGATACGCAGTATTTT. The full variable domain, in which reference TRBV5-4 and TRBJ2-3 provide the parts outside the CDR3, is ETGVTQSPTHLIKTRGQQVTLRCSSQSGHNTVSWYQQALGQGPQFIFQYYREEENGRGNFPPRFSGLQFPNYSSELNVNALELDDSALYLCASSRGTSGRRTDTQYFGPGTRLTVL.

J is TRBJ2-7 and V is TRBV7-7; D is perhaps TRBD2 (5 bases). From germline, CDR1 is SSHAT and CDR2 FNYEAQ (reference sequence). The V gene lost 3 bases and the J gene lost 9 bases, with 15 bases spanning the gap. The CDR3 runs to 13 residues. DNA of the CDR3: TGTGCCAGCAGCTTGGATCGGGAATCTTTGCAGTACTTC. Protein product: CASSLDRESLQYF.

About this clone: A much larger clone differs by one base, so this may be a read error. The same CDR3 also results from other DNA sequences found in this sample. The rearrangement links TRBV27 to TRBJ2-7, with a possible D match to TRBD1 (6 bases). V shed 3 bases and J shed 2 bases, with 20 bases lying between them. The CDR3 has 17 amino acids. Germline CDR1 MNHEY, CDR2 SMNVEV (reference sequence). CDR3 loop: CASSFFPPIGQTYEQYF. The DNA for the CDR3 is TGTGCCAGCAGTTTTTTCCCCCCTATTGGACAGACCTACGAGCAGTACTTC.

The CDR3 DNA sequence: TGCAGCGTTGTGGGGCCGGGCCTTGATGAAAAACTGTTTTTT. Translating it yields CSVVGPGLDEKLFF. The V and J genes are TRBV29-1 and TRBJ1-4; tentatively, D is TRBD1 (5 bases). V was trimmed by 4 bases and J by 6 bases, leaving 15 bases between them. The CDR3 totals 14 residues. CDR1 SQVTM and CDR2 ANQGSEA come from the germline V gene.

CDR3 protein: CASSLGETGLQETQYF. CDR3 DNA sequence: TGTGCCAGCAGCTTAGGAGAAACAGGGTTACAAGAGACCCAGTACTTC. This rearrangement joins TRBV7-9 to TRBJ2-5, with D tentatively TRBD1 (6 bases). The CDR3 sequence is 16 residues long. The V and J ends lost 1 base and 2 bases respectively, with 14 bases between them. Germline V gene data show CDR1 as SEHNR and CDR2 as FQNEAQ (reference sequence).

The J gene is TRBJ2-5, the V gene TRBV19, with D perhaps being TRBD1 or TRBD2 (5 bases each). The CDR3 covers 15 residues. The V gene lost 1 base and the J gene lost 5 bases, with 14 bases spanning the gap. Germline CDR1 LNHDA, CDR2 SQIVND (reference sequence). In nucleotides, the CDR3 is TGTGCCAGTAGTATAGGGCTCACAGGAGGCGAGACCCAGTACTTC. This encodes CASSIGLTGGETQYF.

The V gene is TRBV4-1, the J gene TRBJ1-3; no reliable D call. CDR1 and CDR2 (germline): MGHRA, YSYEKL. V was clipped by 0 bases and J by 3 bases, with 6 bases between them. The CDR3 spans 14 residues. Here the CDR3 DNA reads TGCGCCAGCAGCCAAGAAAATGTTGGAAACACCATATATTTT. Its translation is CASSQENVGNTIYF.

The chain uses TRBV11-3 and TRBJ2-7; D not certain. Germline V lookup: CDR1 SGHNT, CDR2 YENEEA. Trimming pared 5 bases from V and 1 base from J, leaving 12 bases between. The CDR3 covers 14 residues. The CDR3 DNA reads TGTGCCAGCAGCCCCCGACTCCAATCCTACGAGCAGTACTTC. Encoded protein: CASSPRLQSYEQYF.

The chain links TRBV29-1 to TRBJ2-7; TRBD1 matches at 8 bases. The CDR3 runs to 14 residues. J lost 5 bases, V lost 4 bases, and 10 bases had no gene match. The germline V gene encodes CDR1 SQVTM and CDR2 ANQGSEA. DNA for the CDR3: TGCAGCGTTGGGGGTAGACAGGGGTTGCACGAGCAGTACTTC. Translating gives CSVGGRQGLHEQYF.

J is TRBJ2-3 and V is TRBV18; 16 bases are shared with TRBD2. From germline, CDR1 is KGHSH and CDR2 LQKENI. The CDR3 runs 21 residues. The junction had 12 bases not matched to a gene; V was cut back by 3 bases and J by 0 bases. The CDR3 sequence: CASSPLPGLAGGAESTDTQYF. The CDR3 nucleotides are TGTGCCAGCTCACCCCTACCGGGACTAGCGGGAGGGGCTGAAAGCACAGATACGCAGTATTTT.

This sequence joins TRBV19 and TRBJ1-1, with D uncertain. The germline gives CDR1 LNHDA, CDR2 SQIVND (reference sequence). The V end was cut by 6 bases, the J end by 3 bases, with 14 bases between. CDR3 size: 14 residues. CDR3 sequence reads: CASRLVGRDTEAFF. CDR3 coding DNA: TGTGCCAGTAGACTAGTAGGAAGAGACACTGAAGCTTTCTTT.

The rearrangement uses TRBV15 and TRBJ1-2; D uncertain. V was trimmed by 0 bases and J by 4 bases, leaving 12 bases between them. CDR3 size: 15 residues. Germline V CDR1 and CDR2: LNHNV, YYDKDF (reference sequence). CDR3 region: CATSRDFVSSYGYTF. The CDR3 DNA follows: TGTGCCACCAGCAGAGATTTCGTTTCTAGCTATGGCTACACCTTC.

In this sample, this clone turned up once. The chain couples TRBV19 to TRBJ2-3; no clear D. With 3 bases removed from V and 1 base from J, the gap between germline ends came to 14 bases. Germline CDR1 and CDR2: LNHDA and SQIVND (reference sequence). The CDR3 runs to 16 residues. The CDR3 reads CASSIASGDGTDTQYF. The CDR3 nucleotides are TGTGCCAGTAGTATCGCTAGTGGGGATGGCACAGATACGCAGTATTTT.

The chain joins TRBV18 to TRBJ2-3, with D maybe TRBD1 (5 bases). The CDR3 length is 18 residues. Germline CDR1 and CDR2: KGHSH and LQKENI. The germline V and J ends were trimmed by 1 base and 2 bases, with 19 bases remaining between them. The CDR3 DNA follows: TGTGCCAGCTCACCACTGGTCGGAACAGGAAAGTACACAGATACGCAGTATTTT. Protein sequence: CASSPLVGTGKYTDTQYF.

V gene TRBV5-1 combines with J gene TRBJ2-5, with D maybe TRBD1 (6 bases). The CDR3 covers 16 residues. The germline V gene encodes CDR1 SGHRS and CDR2 YFSETQ. V was shortened by 4 bases and J by 2 bases, with 18 bases between the two germline ends. Here the CDR3 DNA reads TGCGCCAGCAGCCCGGTACAGGGCCGAGAACAAGAGACCCAGTACTTC. Translated: CASSPVQGREQETQYF. Drawing the rest from reference TRBV5-1 and TRBJ2-5, the complete variable domain is KAGVTQTPRYLIKTRGQQVTLSCSPISGHRSVSWYQQTPGQGLQFLFEYFSETQRNKGNFPGRFSGRQFSNSRSEMNVSTLELGDSALYLCASSPVQGREQETQYFGPGTRLLVL.